A single sample gave rise to the 14 T cell receptor beta chains below, sequenced in a study of long-term antiretroviral therapy in people with HIV. It was version v3.0 of the immunoSEQ assay that was run at survey level. Libraries were prepared by immunoSEQ multiplex PCR; TCRdb keeps only in-frame clonotypes and omits some of them. This sample has 20,000 to 25,000 clones, with roughly three quarters found just once. The sample here was unsorted PBMCs, taken less than 1.8 years before starting antiretroviral therapy. These receptors all come from a woman between 40 and 55 years old with HIV.

This clone appeared a few times. This chain connects TRBV19 to TRBJ1-5; D gene unclear. The length of the CDR3 is 15 residues. Germline loops: CDR1 LNHDA, CDR2 SQIVND (reference sequence). Trimming cost V 6 bases and J 0 bases, with 12 bases left between them. The CDR3 bases are TGTGCCAGTAGGAACGGACCGAATAGCAATCAGCCCCAGCATTTT. Protein sequence: CASRNGPNSNQPQHF.

This clone has just a few counts. The V call is TRBV30, the J call TRBJ2-3; D is perhaps TRBD1 or TRBD2 (6 bases each). V lost 3 bases to trimming and J lost 2 bases, with 24 bases between them. This CDR3 region has 18 residues. Germline V gene sequence: CDR1 GTSNPN, CDR2 SVGIG (reference sequence). CDR3 DNA sequence: TGTGCCTGGAGCCATACGCCCCGAACGGGGGCCCTCACAGATACGCAGTATTTT. This gives the protein CAWSHTPRTGALTDTQYF.

The chain carries TRBV11-2 and TRBJ1-2, with a weak D call TRBD1 (5 bases). The germline V gene encodes CDR1 SGHAT and CDR2 FQNNGV. The CDR3 runs 15 residues. V was pared by 5 bases and J by 6 bases, with 19 bases between. CDR3 sequence: CASSARLQGNHGYTF. DNA for the CDR3: TGTGCCAGCAGCGCGAGACTCCAGGGAAACCATGGCTACACCTTC.

This clone has a single count. This rearrangement joins TRBV5-1 to TRBJ1-2; TRBD1 matches 7 bases. Germline V gene lookup returns CDR1 SGHRS and CDR2 YFSETQ. The CDR3 loop spans 12 amino acids. The ends lost 6 bases at V and 6 bases at J; junction bases unmatched: 5. The CDR3 protein is CASIQGVNGYTF. The CDR3 DNA reads as TGCGCCAGCATTCAGGGGGTGAATGGCTACACCTTC.

This chain joins TRBV19 and TRBJ1-1; D is uncertain. The V gene's germline CDR1 is LNHDA and CDR2 SQIVND (reference sequence). Between the trimmed V and J ends, which lost 4 bases and 3 bases, there was a span of 18 bases. The CDR3 sequence is 16 residues long. The DNA for the CDR3 is TGTGCCAGTAGTAAATCTCGGGGTCGGGGTGACACTGAAGCTTTCTTT. The encoded protein is CASSKSRGRGDTEAFF.

This clone was seen a handful of times. This chain uses TRBV30 with TRBJ2-7, with 8 nucleotides matching TRBD1. The junction had 7 bases not matched to a gene; V was cut back by 3 bases and J by 6 bases. CDR1 and CDR2 from the germline V gene are GTSNPN and SVGIG (reference sequence). This CDR3 has 13 residues. CDR3 in amino acids: CAWRGTGRFEQYF. The CDR3, as DNA: TGTGCCTGGAGGGGGACAGGCAGATTCGAGCAGTACTTC.

This clone was recorded a few times. The V gene is TRBV5-6, the J gene TRBJ1-1; no clear D. The CDR3 is made up of 15 amino acids. The V gene's germline CDR1 is SGHDT and CDR2 YYEEEE. V shed 0 bases and J shed 4 bases, with 13 bases lying between them. The CDR3 DNA reads as TGTGCCAGCAGCTTGGACGGGCGTAGTACCACTGAAGCTTTCTTT. As protein: CASSLDGRSTTEAFF.

This chain connects TRBV9 to TRBJ1-2; a possible D gene is TRBD1 (5 bases). The CDR3 sequence is 15 residues long. The V and J ends lost 0 bases and 2 bases respectively, with 11 bases between them. Germline V CDR1 and CDR2: SGDLS, YYNGEE. The CDR3 protein is CASSVGDVGNYGYTF. The CDR3 region has the DNA TGTGCCAGCAGCGTAGGGGACGTAGGAAACTATGGCTACACCTTC. Using reference TRBV9 and TRBJ1-2 for the parts outside the CDR3, the full variable domain is DSGVTQTPKHLITATGQRVTLRCSPRSGDLSVYWYQQSLDQGLQFLIQYYNGEERAKGNILERFSAQQFPDLHSELNLSSLELGDSALYFCASSVGDVGNYGYTFGSGTRLTVV.

The V gene is TRBV30, the J gene TRBJ2-3; no clear D. CDR1 is GTSNPN, CDR2 SVGIG, per germline (reference sequence). The CDR3 runs to 12 residues. The V end was cut by 0 bases, the J end by 5 bases, with 6 bases between. The CDR3 DNA reads TGTGCCTGGAGTGTACAAGGAGATACGCAGTATTTT. Translation: CAWSVQGDTQYF.

The chain links TRBV11-3 to TRBJ2-3, with D perhaps given as TRBD1 or TRBD2 (7 bases each). The V and J ends lost 2 bases and 5 bases respectively, with 11 bases between them. This CDR3 comprises 14 residues. The V gene's germline CDR1 is SGHNT and CDR2 YENEEA. CDR3 bases: TGTGCCAGCAGCTTACAGGGGGGGGTAGATACGCAGTATTTT. It encodes CASSLQGGVDTQYF.

The chain has TRBV7-9 and TRBJ2-6, with D tentatively TRBD1 or TRBD2 (5 bases each). CDR1 and CDR2 (germline): SEHNR, FQNEAQ (reference sequence). The CDR3 spans 11 residues. V was shortened by 5 bases and J by 11 bases, with 7 bases between the two germline ends. The CDR3 spells CASSRGDVLTF. In DNA, the CDR3 is TGTGCCAGCAGCCGAGGGGACGTCCTGACTTTC.

The chain has TRBV6-5 and TRBJ2-5; 9 nucleotides align to TRBD2. Germline assignment: CDR1 MNHEY and CDR2 SVGAGI. The J segment lost 5 bases and the V segment lost 6 bases, leaving 7 bases of the junction unmatched. This CDR3 is built from 14 residues. The DNA for the CDR3 is TGTGCCAGCAGCCTCAAAGGACTAGCGGAGACCCAGTACTTC. Its translation is CASSLKGLAETQYF.

This chain uses TRBV10-3 with TRBJ1-2; 7 bases fit TRBD1. Germline loops: CDR1 ENHRY, CDR2 SYGVKD. V lost 7 bases, J lost 6 bases, and 5 bases stayed unmatched. The CDR3 has 12 residues. CDR3 region: CAINRGGDGYTF. In DNA, the CDR3 is TGTGCCATCAACAGGGGAGGGGATGGCTACACCTTC.

The table lists this clone with a few counts. The rearrangement links TRBV5-4 to TRBJ1-1; TRBD1 is a possible D gene (5 bases). Trimming shortened V by 1 base and J by 6 bases, and 10 bases separated the two germline ends. The CDR3 spans 13 residues. The germline CDR1 and CDR2 sequences are SGHNT and YYREEE (reference sequence). The CDR3 is CASSLLDIPEAFF. Written as DNA, the CDR3 is TGTGCCAGCAGCTTGTTGGACATCCCTGAAGCTTTCTTT.